A single sample is the source of the 16 T cell receptor beta chains below, sequenced in a study of shared clonotypes between healthy human individuals. The protocol was immunoSEQ multiplex PCR, while the TCRdb copy is restricted to in-frame clones and leaves out a portion. Of some 2.1 million clones in the sample, roughly 93% are singletons; the top ten hold around 1.7%. Naive CD8 cells comprised CD45RO-negative, CCR7-positively selected cells, excluding terminally differentiated effector memory CD45RA+ cells. The sequencing input was naive CD8+ T cells from PBMCs. The receptors come from a man aged 18 to 29 in good health. Some clones in this sample may be carry-over from other donors' samples.

The chain links TRBV7-6 to TRBJ2-3, with TRBD2 matching 8 bases. The CDR3 is made up of 17 amino acids. The trim removed 4 bases at V and 1 base at J, leaving 10 bases unmatched. Germline V gene data show CDR1 as SGHVS and CDR2 as FNYEAQ. CDR3 DNA sequence: TGTGCCAGCAGCTCCGGGCCTGTCGGGAGGGGCACAGATACGCAGTATTTT. Translating it yields CASSSGPVGRGTDTQYF.

The chain is built from TRBV4-1 and TRBJ2-7; TRBD1 is a possible D gene (5 bases). The CDR3 extends over 15 amino acids. Germline assignment: CDR1 MGHRA and CDR2 YSYEKL. V was pared by 4 bases and J by 2 bases, with 15 bases between. The CDR3 DNA sequence: TGCGCCAGCAGCCTTACGCCAGGGCCTGCCTACGAGCAGTACTTC. Encoded protein: CASSLTPGPAYEQYF.

The rearrangement uses TRBV5-6 and TRBJ2-7, with D hard to call. This CDR3 has 12 amino acids. In germline, CDR1 is SGHDT, CDR2 YYEEEE. Between the trimmed V and J ends, which lost 4 bases and 0 bases, there was a span of 5 bases. The CDR3 DNA reads TGTGCCAGCAGCGCTAACTCCTACGAGCAGTACTTC. Residues: CASSANSYEQYF.

This rearrangement joins TRBV6-1 to TRBJ1-1, with D possibly being TRBD1 (6 bases). CDR1 and CDR2 from the germline V gene are MNHNS and SASEGT. Trimming cost V 3 bases and J 3 bases, with 14 bases left between them. The CDR3 extends over 15 amino acids. The CDR3 sequence: CASSDYREWDTEAFF. The CDR3 DNA follows: TGTGCCAGCAGTGATTACAGGGAATGGGACACTGAAGCTTTCTTT.

V usage is TRBV27 and J usage is TRBJ2-7; 7 bases align to TRBD2. The CDR3 has 14 amino acids. V dropped 4 bases and J dropped 6; count of bases not matched to a gene: 9. The germline V gene has CDR1 MNHEY and CDR2 SMNVEV (reference sequence). The CDR3 region is CASSSMLIAGEQYF. Written as DNA, the CDR3 is TGTGCCAGCAGTTCCATGCTAATAGCGGGCGAGCAGTACTTC.

The chain recombines TRBV4-3 with TRBJ1-5; no definite D call. Germline V CDR1 and CDR2: LGHNA, YSLEER. The length of the CDR3 is 14 residues. V lost 4 bases to trimming and J lost 0 bases, with 7 bases between them. CDR3 residues: CASSRVYSNQPQHF. The CDR3 DNA is TGCGCCAGCAGCCGAGTCTATAGCAATCAGCCCCAGCATTTT.

This rearrangement joins TRBV7-9 to TRBJ2-1; no clear D gene. CDR3 size: 14 residues. The V and J ends lost 5 bases and 6 bases respectively, with 14 bases between them. The V gene's germline CDR1 is SEHNR and CDR2 FQNEAQ (reference sequence). CDR3 protein: CASSPRTPSNEQFF. CDR3 sequence (DNA): TGTGCCAGCAGCCCTCGGACCCCGAGCAATGAGCAGTTCTTC.

About this clone: This specimen includes other DNA sequences encoding the same CDR3. The chain recombines TRBV27 with TRBJ2-7; no clear D. The CDR3 contains 13 residues. Germline lookup yields CDR1 MNHEY and CDR2 SMNVEV (reference sequence). V was shortened by 6 bases and J by 1 base, with 10 bases between the two germline ends. CDR3 in amino acids: CASSIGGSYEQYF. CDR3 DNA sequence: TGTGCCAGCAGCATTGGCGGATCCTACGAGCAGTACTTC.

This rearrangement joins TRBV4-2 to TRBJ2-3, with 10 bases aligning to TRBD1. This CDR3 region has 16 residues. Germline V gene data show CDR1 as LGHNA and CDR2 as YNFKEQ. The V segment lost 2 bases and the J segment 5 bases; nucleotides outside the gene matches: 7. The CDR3 DNA is TGTGCCAGCAGCCAAACCGGGACAGGGGCCCAAGATACGCAGTATTTT. Residues: CASSQTGTGAQDTQYF.

The chain combines TRBV30 with TRBJ1-1; 7 bases fit TRBD1. Germline CDR1 and CDR2: GTSNPN and SVGIG (reference sequence). With 3 bases clipped from V and 5 bases from J, the junction kept 15 bases outside the gene matches. The CDR3 loop spans 16 amino acids. The CDR3 here is CAWRGADRPLGTEAFF. The CDR3 nucleotides read TGTGCCTGGAGGGGGGCGGACAGGCCGCTGGGGACTGAAGCTTTCTTT.

The genes are TRBV4-1 and TRBJ2-4; 9 bases line up with TRBD1. The CDR3 length is 15 residues. V trimming: 1 base; J trimming: 6 bases; junction bases outside the gene matches: 4. Germline lookup yields CDR1 MGHRA and CDR2 YSYEKL. CDR3 sequence reads: CASSQAPGQGNIQYF. CDR3 nucleotide sequence: TGCGCCAGCAGCCAAGCACCGGGACAGGGAAACATTCAGTACTTC.

Comments on this clone: This sample includes further DNA sequences coding for the same CDR3. This chain connects TRBV7-9 to TRBJ1-2; the D is unclear. CDR1 is SEHNR, CDR2 FQNEAQ, per germline (reference sequence). The CDR3 extends over 13 amino acids. V gave up 2 bases and J gave up 1 base, with 5 bases separating them. CDR3 bases: TGTGCCAGCAGCTTACTCCTTAACTATGGCTACACCTTC. It codes for CASSLLLNYGYTF. The entire variable domain, with the rest obtained from reference TRBV7-9 and TRBJ1-2, is as follows: DTGVSQNPRHKITKRGQNVTFRCDPISEHNRLYWYRQTLGQGPEFLTYFQNEAQLEKSRLLSDRFSAERPKGSFSTLEIQRTEQGDSAMYLCASSLLLNYGYTFGSGTRLTVV.

The chain employs TRBV7-9 and TRBJ2-1; TRBD2 matches 8 bases. V trimming: 0 bases; J trimming: 9 bases; junction bases outside the gene matches: 13. Germline V gene lookup returns CDR1 SEHNR and CDR2 FQNEAQ (reference sequence). This CDR3 contains 17 residues. The CDR3 DNA sequence: TGTGCCAGCAGCTTAGCAGAAAGAGCGGGAGACATGGGTGAGCAGTTCTTC. Protein product: CASSLAERAGDMGEQFF.

This rearrangement joins TRBV11-2 to TRBJ2-7, with 7 bases that match TRBD2. CDR1 is SGHAT, CDR2 FQNNGV, per germline. This CDR3 is built from 13 residues. The trim removed 5 bases at V and 4 bases at J, leaving 5 bases unmatched. Written as DNA, the CDR3 is TGTGCCAGCAGCCCGGGACTACTGTACGAGCAGTACTTC. Translating it yields CASSPGLLYEQYF.

The chain recombines TRBV4-3 with TRBJ2-3; TRBD1 aligns across 9 bases. Germline V gene data show CDR1 as LGHNA and CDR2 as YSLEER. The length of the CDR3 is 17 residues. V lost 0 bases and J lost 1; bases outside the gene matches: 5. The CDR3 reads CASSQDHRDRGTDTQYF. The CDR3 nucleotides read TGCGCCAGCAGCCAAGATCATCGGGACAGGGGCACAGATACGCAGTATTTT.

In this sample, this clone turned up once. The chain uses TRBV5-8 and TRBJ2-1, with 8 bases identical to TRBD2. CDR3 length: 15 residues. V lost 4 bases to trimming and J lost 0 bases; unmatched junction nucleotides: 3. Germline lookup yields CDR1 SGHTS and CDR2 YDEGEE. The CDR3, as DNA: TGTGCCAGCAGCAGACTAGCGAGCTCCTACAATGAGCAGTTCTTC. Translated, it gives CASSRLASSYNEQFF.